This T cell receptor (beta chain) is drawn from a study of blood T cells in healthy people across ages. General observations from the study: The percentage of naive T cells correlated strongly with TCR beta diversity. Measured against age, TCR beta diversity per million T cells decreased in a roughly linear manner.

Alongside a J-beta primer mix, a sample-barcoded 5' primer served in a second PCR lasting about 6 to 11 cycles. Individual samples furnished no less than 2.5 million CDR3-containing paired-end reads apiece. Using its own MiXCR run on the 5' RACE reads, TCRdb lists one record per CDR3 protein. The sample carries 700,000 to 1,000,000 distinct CDR3 sequences, approximately 44% recorded once. Individuals who donated were healthy Caucasians from Russia aged 6 to 90. The CDR3 sequence is 17 residues long. CDR1 and CDR2 (germline): MDHEN, SYDVKM. Trimming left V 5 bases short and J 4 bases short, with 21 bases between. The table lists this clonotype with a few counts. Its target is not known.

The chain couples TRBV28 to TRBJ2-1; the D gene is possibly TRBD2 (6 bases). Sequencing used blood. This sequence originates from a man aged 60 to 75 in good health. In DNA, the CDR3 is TGTGCCAGCAGTCCCCCTTTGGGACTCCTGGATTACAATGAGCAGTTCTTC. Translation: CASSPPLGLLDYNEQFF.